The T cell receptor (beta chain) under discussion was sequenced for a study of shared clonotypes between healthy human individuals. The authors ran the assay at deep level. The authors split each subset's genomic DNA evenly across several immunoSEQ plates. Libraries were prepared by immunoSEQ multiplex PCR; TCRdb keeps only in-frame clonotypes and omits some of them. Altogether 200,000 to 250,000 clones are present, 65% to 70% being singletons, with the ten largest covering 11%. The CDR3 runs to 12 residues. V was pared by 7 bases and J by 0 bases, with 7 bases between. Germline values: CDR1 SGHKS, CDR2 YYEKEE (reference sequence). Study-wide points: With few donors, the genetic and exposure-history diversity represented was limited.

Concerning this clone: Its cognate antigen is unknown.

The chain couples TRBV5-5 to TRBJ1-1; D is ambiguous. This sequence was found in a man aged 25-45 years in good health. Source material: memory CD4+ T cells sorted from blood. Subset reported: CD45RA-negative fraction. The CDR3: CASGLMNTEAFF. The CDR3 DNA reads TGTGCCAGCGGGCTCATGAACACTGAAGCTTTCTTT. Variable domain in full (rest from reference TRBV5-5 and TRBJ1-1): DAGVTQSPTHLIKTRGQQVTLRCSPISGHKSVSWYQQVLGQGPQFIFQYYEKEERGRGNFPDRFSARQFPNYSSELNVNALLLGDSALYLCASGLMNTEAFFGQGTRLTVV.